This TCR beta chain was found in a study of T-cell memory formation after mild COVID-19. The germline gives CDR1 SGHAT, CDR2 FQNNGV. The V end lost 4 bases, the J end lost 7 bases, and 19 bases lay between the germline ends. The CDR3 has 15 amino acids. From the 5' RACE reads, TCRdb called clonotypes with MiXCR, one entry per CDR3 protein. The table lists tens of thousands of distinct CDR3 sequences, roughly 13% of them singletons, with 41% in the top ten. The sequence came from a man between 18 and 35 years old who had mild COVID-19 (a few samples of this study predate the infection). Cell type and time point are not known. The V gene is TRBV11-2, the J gene TRBJ1-2, with D possibly TRBD1 on 6 matching bases. Sequencing was carried out using PBMCs or a T cell subset sorted from them (not recorded which). This chain's CDR3 is CASSSLPQGKGGYTF. In DNA, the CDR3 is TGTGCCAGCAGCTCCTTACCACAGGGAAAGGGTGGCTACACCTTC.